This TCR beta chain was recorded in a study of shared clonotypes between healthy human individuals. The protocol was immunoSEQ multiplex PCR, while the TCRdb copy is restricted to in-frame clones and leaves out a portion. The data contain over a million clones, roughly 80% of them seen just once; the ten biggest clones take up about 1.4%. V was pared by 6 bases and J by 6 bases, with 12 bases between. The CDR3 consists of 12 residues. The germline V gene has CDR1 KGHSH and CDR2 LQKENI. This sequence joins TRBV18 and TRBJ2-7; D ambiguous. This TCR was recovered from a man aged 18-30 years in good health. The specimen was memory CD4+ T cells sorted from blood. This sample's subset: CD45RA-negative fraction. CDR3 sequence (DNA): TGTGCCAGCTCTCAGGACGTTGGCGAGCAGTACTTC. Translating it yields CASSQDVGEQYF.